This entry features one T cell receptor (beta chain) sequence. Its antigen is unknown. The data belong to a study of a mutant IDH1 vaccine in newly diagnosed glioma. Overall study context: Following radiotherapy alone, or alongside temozolomide cycles, vaccination was started after an interval of 4-6 weeks. V12 corresponded to week 35 and V13 to week 47. General observations from the study: The vaccine induced immune responses, and these occurred in over 90% of patients.

Time point noted: week 47, end of study. A single vaccine dose contained 300 ug of mutant IDH1 20-mer peptide, and topical imiquimod was used with it. CDR1 is SQVTM, CDR2 ANQGSEA, per germline. The J segment lost 10 bases and the V segment lost 5 bases, leaving 16 bases of the junction unmatched. The CDR3 length is 15 residues. Using immunoSEQ multiplex PCR, the repertoire was profiled, and TCRdb retains in-frame clones only, with some absent. The repertoire includes roughly 56,000 clones, roughly 75% of them detected once, and around 5% sits in the top ten. The chain couples TRBV29-1 to TRBJ2-1; 8 positions match TRBD1. The origin of this receptor is a man aged 45-60 years with glioma. The specimen comprised PBMCs, sampled from a glioma patient whose treatment included an IDH1 peptide vaccine. Written as DNA, the CDR3 is TGCAGCGTTTCAGACAGGACAGGGAGTATTAGGGAGCAGTTCTTC. Encoded protein: CSVSDRTGSIREQFF.